The 8 T cell receptor beta chains reported below all come from one sample, sequenced in a study of blood T cell repertoires in COVID-19 (dated by TCRdb to 2020 to 2022). Library construction relied on the immunoSEQ multiplex PCR assay. In TCRdb, the immuneACCESS table is reduced to in-frame sequences with V and J assigned. These tables do not hold every clone; where another copy was compared, an unresolved V gene accounts for under half, and the others remain unexplained. The sample table shows approximately 260,000 clones, and about 86% are seen once. The top ten clonotypes cover more than 8% of the sample. The sample consisted of peripheral blood. The source is an elderly woman with acute or convalescent COVID-19.

This clone was recorded a few times. The rearrangement joins TRBV5-5 to TRBJ1-1; maybe TRBD1 (5 bases). The CDR3 runs to 14 residues. The V gene's germline CDR1 is SGHKS and CDR2 YYEKEE (reference sequence). The V and J ends lost 2 bases and 0 bases respectively, with 8 bases between them. The CDR3 reads CASSFGAMNTEAFF. The CDR3, as DNA: TGTGCCAGCAGCTTTGGGGCTATGAACACTGAAGCTTTCTTT. Full variable domain (remainder filled in from reference TRBV5-5 and TRBJ1-1): DAGVTQSPTHLIKTRGQQVTLRCSPISGHKSVSWYQQVLGQGPQFIFQYYEKEERGRGNFPDRFSARQFPNYSSELNVNALLLGDSALYLCASSFGAMNTEAFFGQGTRLTVV.

A few counts support this clone. CDR3 sequence (DNA): TGTGCCATCAGTGACAGTAAAGATCAGCCCCAGCATTTT. It specifies CAISDSKDQPQHF. The chain uses TRBV10-3 and TRBJ1-5; unclear D gene. The CDR3 has 13 residues. The germline CDR1 and CDR2 sequences are ENHRY and SYGVKD. Trimming took 3 bases from V and 5 from J, leaving 8 bases between them.

This clone has only a few counts. The chain employs TRBV6-5 and TRBJ1-6; TRBD1 might be the D (5 bases). CDR3 length equals 15 residues. The V end lost 4 bases, the J end lost 10 bases, and 17 bases lay between the germline ends. Per the germline V gene, CDR1 is MNHEY and CDR2 is SVGAGI. In nucleotides, the CDR3 is TGTGCCAGCAGTTCGAAGGAGGGGCCGGGCTCACCCCTCCACTTT. It encodes CASSSKEGPGSPLHF.

This clone has more than one count but fewer than ten. The chain combines TRBV28 with TRBJ1-1; 7 positions match TRBD1. Germline V gene lookup returns CDR1 MDHEN and CDR2 SYDVKM. V shed 5 bases, J shed 7 bases, and the junction held 1 base outside the gene matches. The length of the CDR3 is 11 residues. The CDR3 loop is CASSHRGEAFF. CDR3 coding DNA: TGTGCCAGCAGTCACAGGGGTGAAGCTTTCTTT.

The chain's CDR3 is CASSRLILGTGGNSPLHF. CDR3 in DNA: TGTGCCAGCAGCCGCCTTATCCTAGGGACAGGGGGAAATTCACCCCTCCACTTT. This chain joins TRBV5-8 and TRBJ1-6; 11 bases fit TRBD1. V lost 4 bases to trimming and J lost 7 bases; unmatched junction nucleotides: 13. Germline CDR1 SGHTS, CDR2 YDEGEE. This CDR3 region has 18 residues. Together with reference TRBV5-8 and TRBJ1-6, the CDR3 gives the full variable domain: EAGVTQSPTHLIKTRGQQATLRCSPISGHTSVYWYQQALGLGLQFLLWYDEGEERNRGNFPPRFSGRQFPNYSSELNVNALELEDSALYLCASSRLILGTGGNSPLHFGNGTRLTVT.

This chain uses TRBV27 with TRBJ1-3; D is ambiguous. Germline CDR1 MNHEY, CDR2 SMNVEV (reference sequence). The CDR3 loop spans 13 amino acids. Trimming shortened V by 6 bases and J by 3 bases, and 9 bases separated the two germline ends. CDR3 region: CASSPGLGNTIYF. CDR3 DNA: TGTGCCAGCAGCCCAGGCCTTGGAAACACCATATATTTT.

V gene TRBV5-6 combines with J gene TRBJ2-3; the D gene is possibly TRBD1 (5 bases). CDR1 is SGHDT, CDR2 YYEEEE, per germline. Trimming cost V 0 bases and J 0 bases, with 8 bases left between them. The CDR3 consists of 15 residues. The CDR3 protein is CASSLGRASTDTQYF. The CDR3 nucleotides read TGTGCCAGCAGCTTGGGCAGGGCTAGCACAGATACGCAGTATTTT.

V gene TRBV2 combines with J gene TRBJ2-7; 9 bases are shared with TRBD2. The J segment lost 2 bases and the V segment lost 7 bases, leaving 6 bases of the junction unmatched. Germline V gives CDR1 SNHLY, CDR2 FYNNEI. The CDR3 is 14 amino acids. CDR3 sequence reads: CASKKTSGTYEQYF. CDR3 nucleotides: TGTGCCAGCAAAAAGACTAGCGGCACCTACGAGCAGTACTTC.